The 14 T cell receptor beta chains in this list originate from one sample, sequenced in a study of Ad26.COV2.S vaccination and SARS-CoV-2 variants. Sequencing used immunoSEQ multiplex PCR; TCRdb keeps in-frame clones, though not all of them. The table lists fewer than 600,000 clones, 89% of them singletons. Indicated treatment: about 20 received Ad26.COV2.S at low or high dose, single or two shots; about 5 received placebo; per-sample allocation not given. Following the first vaccine or placebo injection, samples were taken on day 63. The source was peripheral blood, collected in a trial of Ad26.COV2.S vaccine versus placebo. These receptors were taken from a person between 18 and 59 years old who received the Ad26.COV2.S COVID-19 vaccine or a placebo.

This chain uses TRBV7-9 with TRBJ1-1, with D unclear. The CDR3 runs 13 residues. Germline V lookup: CDR1 SEHNR, CDR2 FQNEAQ (reference sequence). V shed 0 bases and J shed 5 bases, with 7 bases lying between them. The CDR3 nucleotides are TGTGCCAGCAGCTTAGCTTTTAATACTGAAGCTTTCTTT. It specifies CASSLAFNTEAFF.

The rearrangement links TRBV11-2 to TRBJ1-1; unclear D gene. Germline V lookup: CDR1 SGHAT, CDR2 FQNNGV. The CDR3 has 14 amino acids. The V and J ends lost 4 bases and 4 bases respectively, with 13 bases between them. CDR3 sequence (DNA): TGTGCCAGCAGCTCGTGGGGTCGTGTCACTGAAGCTTTCTTT. Translation: CASSSWGRVTEAFF.

A single count supports this clone. V gene TRBV19 combines with J gene TRBJ2-6, with 14 bases aligning to TRBD2. The V and J ends lost 5 bases and 3 bases, in that order; junction bases with no gene match: 9. CDR3 length: 19 amino acids. Germline V CDR1 and CDR2: LNHDA, SQIVND (reference sequence). CDR3 DNA sequence: TGTGCCAGTAGTCCTCACGGGACTAGCGGGAGTAATGGGGCCAACGTCCTGACTTTC. Protein: CASSPHGTSGSNGANVLTF.

Only a few counts were recorded for this clone. This sequence joins TRBV7-3 and TRBJ2-1; 8 bases align to TRBD2. The ends lost 5 bases at V and 2 bases at J; junction bases unmatched: 8. Per germline, CDR1 SGHTA and CDR2 FQGTGA. The CDR3 totals 16 residues. The CDR3 DNA reads TGTGCCAGCAGCCCGCAAGCGGGAGTGACCTACAATGAGCAGTTCTTC. Its translation is CASSPQAGVTYNEQFF. Complete variable domain (other parts from reference TRBV7-3 and TRBJ2-1): GAGVSQTPSNKVTEKGKYVELRCDPISGHTALYWYRQSLGQGPEFLIYFQGTGAADDSGLPNDRFFAVRPEGSVSTLKIQRTERGDSAVYLCASSPQAGVTYNEQFFGPGTRLTVL.

This chain links TRBV28 with TRBJ2-1, with 8 positions matching TRBD2. Germline CDR1 is MDHEN and CDR2 is SYDVKM. After removal of 6 bases from V and 4 bases from J, the junction contained 2 bases not matched to a gene. The CDR3 totals 13 residues. As DNA, the CDR3 is TGTGCCAGCAGGGTAGCGGGGTACAATGAGCAGTTCTTC. It specifies CASRVAGYNEQFF.

The V gene is TRBV27, the J gene TRBJ2-7; D is uncertain. Trimming stripped 2 bases from V and 5 bases from J, with 7 bases between. The CDR3 sequence is 12 residues long. CDR1 is MNHEY, CDR2 SMNVEV, per germline (reference sequence). The CDR3 protein is CASSLHGHEQYF. CDR3 sequence (DNA): TGTGCCAGCAGTTTACATGGGCACGAGCAGTACTTC.

V usage is TRBV19 and J usage is TRBJ1-1, with 8 positions matching TRBD1. This CDR3 has 16 amino acids. J gave up 1 base and V 4 bases, and 8 bases lay outside the gene matches. CDR1 is LNHDA and CDR2 is SQIVND in the germline V gene (reference sequence). The CDR3 DNA is TGTGCCAGTAGTACGCGGGGGACAGGACCGAACACTGAAGCTTTCTTT. Amino acids: CASSTRGTGPNTEAFF.

This chain links TRBV9 with TRBJ1-4; 8 bases match TRBD1. In germline, CDR1 is SGDLS, CDR2 YYNGEE. The J segment lost 6 bases and the V segment lost 3 bases, leaving 10 bases of the junction unmatched. The CDR3 totals 16 residues. CDR3 sequence reads: CASSADSGTGYEKLFF. DNA of the CDR3: TGTGCCAGCAGCGCAGATTCAGGGACAGGTTATGAAAAACTGTTTTTT.

This chain uses TRBV9 with TRBJ1-2, with D unresolved. CDR1 is SGDLS and CDR2 is YYNGEE in the germline V gene. Trimming pared 0 bases from V and 4 bases from J, leaving 13 bases between. This CDR3 is 15 amino acids long. CDR3 coding DNA: TGTGCCAGCAGCGTAGCTTCTCGGGCGGGCTATGGCTACACCTTC. Its protein is CASSVASRAGYGYTF.

This clone was observed once. This chain uses TRBV7-2 with TRBJ2-7, with 8 bases identical to TRBD2. Germline-derived CDR1 and CDR2 are SGHTA and FQGNSA. V dropped 5 bases and J dropped 3; count of bases not matched to a gene: 9. This CDR3 has 15 amino acids. The CDR3 bases are TGTGCCAGCAGCCACACTAGCGGAAATTACTACGAGCAGTACTTC. The encoded protein is CASSHTSGNYYEQYF.

This CDR3 reads CASSLFARQGDRGPYEQYF. Here the CDR3 DNA reads TGTGCCAGCAGTTTATTCGCTCGGCAGGGAGACAGAGGGCCCTACGAGCAGTACTTC. The chain is built from TRBV28 and TRBJ2-7; D could derive from TRBD1 or TRBD2 (5 bases each). This CDR3 spans 19 amino acids. From germline, CDR1 is MDHEN and CDR2 SYDVKM. Deletions cut 1 base from V and 2 bases from J, with 24 bases between.

This chain joins TRBV7-2 and TRBJ2-2; D might be TRBD1 (5 bases). The CDR3 totals 14 residues. Germline V lookup: CDR1 SGHTA, CDR2 FQGNSA. Trimming removed 3 bases at V and 2 bases at J, with 7 bases between. The CDR3 spells CASSLGQNTGELFF. The CDR3 DNA follows: TGTGCCAGCAGCTTGGGGCAAAACACCGGGGAGCTGTTTTTT.

The V gene is TRBV3-1 (or the pseudogene TRBV3-2), the J gene TRBJ2-3; a possible D gene is TRBD2 (6 bases). Per germline, CDR1 LGHDT and CDR2 YNNKEL (reference sequence). The V gene lost 4 bases and the J gene lost 6 bases, with 11 bases spanning the gap. This CDR3 is built from 13 residues. The CDR3 sequence: CASSPPGVDTQYF. CDR3 sequence (DNA): TGTGCCAGCAGCCCACCGGGGGTGGATACGCAGTATTTT.

In its sample, this clone was seen once. J is TRBJ2-7 and V is TRBV11-2; unclear D gene. The germline V gene has CDR1 SGHAT and CDR2 FQNNGV. V lost 1 base and J lost 2, with 12 bases in between. CDR3 length: 15 residues. CDR3 region: CASSLVGAPPYEQYF. CDR3 sequence (DNA): TGTGCCAGCAGCTTAGTCGGAGCACCTCCCTACGAGCAGTACTTC.